This paragraph reports one TCR beta chain. Its antigen remains undetermined. No per-base quality is available; no much larger clone lies one base away. TCRbeta CDR3 regions were amplified from genomic DNA using the immunoSEQ Assay, a bias-controlled multiplex PCR. Concerning the study's data processing: The number of nucleated cells in each sample was estimated by amplification of reference gene primers within the assay. To quantify the absolute abundance of each unique TCRbeta CDR3 rearrangement, sequence reads were collapsed and filtered. For each sample, productive Simpson clonality was calculated as the square root of Simpson's diversity index over productive rearrangements. The source is immuneACCESS, and TCRdb retained only in-frame sequences with V and J called. Part of the clones is not carried over; for the studies checked, unresolved V genes explain less than half of this, and the remainder is unexplained. The V and J calls and the clone size are those of that table, but D and trimming were determined from the DNA. The table for this sample lists almost 500,000 clones; 75% to 90% of them were counted only once. The leading ten clones occupy 6.5% to 9.5% of the sample.

Participants in the prospective study were aged about 18 to 90 years, lived in 20 to 25 United States geographic areas, and enrolled through a virtual design. To assign participants to cohorts, the prospective study relied on clinical history that participants themselves reported in a screening survey and a study questionnaire. Recovered participants in ImmuneRACE Cohort 3 were defined as having two consecutive negative NP/OP PCR tests, clearance from a healthcare professional, or resolution of symptoms. In the prospective study, mobile phlebotomists collected whole blood, serum and a nasopharyngeal or oropharyngeal swab from each participant. Prospective study participants could optionally give additional blood draws and questionnaires over a roughly 2-month period. Prospective study blood samples were shipped either frozen or at room temperature before DNA extraction. These data originate in a study of blood T cell repertoires in COVID-19 (dated by TCRdb to 2018 to 2021). General notes on the study: The collaborator samples originated in the United States, Italy and Spain and spanned the acute and convalescent phases of COVID-19. The material from the prospective study consisted of cDNA or gDNA derived from T cells, B-cell-depleted T cells, or PBMCs. Deeply sampled blood TCRbeta repertoires from subjects exposed to, actively infected with, or recovered from COVID-19 were included in the dataset. The repertoires were released in a freely available public database meant as a resource for research on the immune response to SARS-CoV-2. Samples came from the ongoing ImmuneRACE study (first 160 participants) plus 1,254 subjects from 6 global collaborators. A de-identified subject ID, COVID-19 status, age in years and sex were almost always included in the sample metadata. HLA class I and class II types, where available, came from metadata supplied by the sample provider rather than from assay-based typing.

The full study reports these points: How much clinical and demographic metadata was included differed by source and by participant, and the metadata was provided uncurated.

This receptor was taken from a woman aged 60 to 75 who had recovered from COVID-19. Sequencing input: PBMCs or T cells enriched from blood (not recorded which).

The CDR3 protein sequence reads: CASSTRDRGRSRGTQYF. The sequence in DNA is TGTGCCAGCAGCACCCGGGACAGGGGGCGGAGTAGGGGGACCCAGTACTTC. The chain is encoded by TRBV5-6 joined to TRBJ2-5; 12 junctional bases match TRBD1. Germline trimming: 4 bases from V, 7 bases from J; junction bases outside gene matches: 14. CDR1 and CDR2 were assigned from the germline V gene as SGHDT and YYEEEE. Including the terminal cysteine and phenylalanine, the CDR3 comprises 17 residues. Only the CDR3 DNA stays, 51 bases, in frame from base 1.